This T cell receptor (beta chain) comes out of a study of cytomegalovirus exposure and HLA in healthy donors. Study-level results: Later work showed greater clonal expansion in HLA-associated TCR beta chains than in equally common others. A few chains tied to CMV proved CMV antigen-specific in vitro.

This clone was found a few times. Antigen unknown. PCR used 60 Vbeta primers and 13 Jbeta primers. Libraries were prepared by immunoSEQ multiplex PCR; TCRdb keeps only in-frame clonotypes and omits some of them. The sample contains about 98,000 clones, over 60% of which appear only once. The germline gives CDR1 SGHRS, CDR2 YFSETQ. This CDR3 contains 14 residues. The V segment lost 4 bases and the J segment 3 bases; nucleotides outside the gene matches: 4. The sequence came from a man in his 60s in good health and CMV-seropositive. The chain combines TRBV5-1 with TRBJ1-1; TRBD1 aligns across 9 bases. Sequencing was carried out using PBMCs. Here the CDR3 DNA reads TGCGCCAGCAGCGGGGACAGGGAGCACACTGAAGCTTTCTTT. The encoded protein is CASSGDREHTEAFF.